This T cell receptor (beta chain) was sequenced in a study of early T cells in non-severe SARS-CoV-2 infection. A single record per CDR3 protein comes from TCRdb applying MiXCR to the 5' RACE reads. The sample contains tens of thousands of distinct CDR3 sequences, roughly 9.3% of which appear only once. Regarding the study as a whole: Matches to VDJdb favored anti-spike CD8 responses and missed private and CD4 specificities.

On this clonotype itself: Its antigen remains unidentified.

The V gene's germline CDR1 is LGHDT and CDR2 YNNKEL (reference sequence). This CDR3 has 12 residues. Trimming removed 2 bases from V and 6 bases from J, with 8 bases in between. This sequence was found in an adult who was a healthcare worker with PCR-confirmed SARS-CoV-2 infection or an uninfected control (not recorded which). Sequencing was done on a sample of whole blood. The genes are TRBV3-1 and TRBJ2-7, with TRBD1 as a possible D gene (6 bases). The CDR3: CASSQSRGEQYF. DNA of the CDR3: TGTGCCAGCAGCCAATCCAGGGGCGAGCAGTACTTC.